The 30 T cell receptor beta chains given below trace back to one sample, sequenced in a study of early T cells in non-severe SARS-CoV-2 infection (dated by TCRdb to the early 2020s). Libraries were made using 5' RACE. Sequencing was carried out with a NextSeq 500. TCRdb took the public reads, trimmed them with fastp at Q25, ran MiXCR for clone calling and kept in-frame beta chains. Here each entry gathers all rows of one CDR3 protein and keeps the most common genes and DNA. This sample has fewer than 65,000 distinct CDR3 sequences in its table, and roughly 10% of those were observed once. The top ten clones comprise roughly 4.5% of the sample. Sequencing input: whole blood. These receptors were collected from an adult who was a healthcare worker with PCR-confirmed SARS-CoV-2 infection or an uninfected control (not recorded which).

This clonotype was seen repeatedly, ten times or more. The V and J genes are TRBV6-4 and TRBJ2-3; D not resolved. Trimming took 6 bases from V and 0 from J, leaving 7 bases between them. Per the germline V gene, CDR1 is MRHNA and CDR2 is SNTAGT. The CDR3 length is 13 residues. CDR3 in amino acids: CASRGRSTDTQYF. In DNA, the CDR3 is TGTGCCAGCAGAGGCCGGAGCACAGATACGCAGTATTTT.

The chain links TRBV11-1 to TRBJ2-1, with 10 bases lining up with TRBD2. The CDR3 length is 15 residues. Per the germline V gene, CDR1 is SGHAT and CDR2 is FQDESV (reference sequence). The J segment lost 10 bases and the V segment lost 2 bases, leaving 8 bases of the junction unmatched. The CDR3 sequence: CASSLRASGSPEQFF. In nucleotides, the CDR3 is TGTGCCAGCAGCTTAAGGGCTAGCGGGAGCCCCGAGCAGTTCTTC. Full variable domain (outside the CDR3, taken from reference TRBV11-1 and TRBJ2-1): EAEVAQSPRYKITEKSQAVAFWCDPISGHATLYWYRQILGQGPELLVQFQDESVVDDSQLPKDRFSAERLKGVDSTLKIQPAELGDSAMYLCASSLRASGSPEQFFGPGTRLTVL.

The chain carries TRBV24-1 and TRBJ1-1, with D perhaps TRBD1 (6 bases). Germline assignment: CDR1 KGHDR and CDR2 SFDVKD. The CDR3 extends over 12 amino acids. Trimming shortened V by 12 bases and J by 5 bases, and 15 bases separated the two germline ends. The CDR3 region has the DNA TGTGCCTCGGTAACAGGGCTTACTGAAGCTTTCTTT. Residues: CASVTGLTEAFF.

Ten or more counts support this clonotype. An end of the junction differs from the germline gene, which may be a read error. The chain links TRBV7-7 to TRBJ2-7, with a possible D match to TRBD1 (5 bases). The length of the CDR3 is 14 residues. Germline assignment: CDR1 SSHAT and CDR2 FNYEAQ (reference sequence). CDR3 nucleotides: TGTGCTAGCAGCCCCCTGGGCAGGGCGTACGAGCAGTACTTC. Protein: CASSPLGRAYEQYF.

There are many counts of this clonotype. V is TRBV7-9 and J is TRBJ2-7; possible D gene TRBD2, 7 bases. There are 15 residues in the CDR3. Per the germline V gene, CDR1 is SEHNR and CDR2 is FQNEAQ (reference sequence). The V end was cut by 1 base, the J end by 5 bases, with 15 bases between. Written as DNA, the CDR3 is TGTGCCAGCAGCTTAGATCGGGGGGCGTTCCACGAGCAGTACTTC. Encoded protein: CASSLDRGAFHEQYF.

This clonotype was seen at least ten times. V usage is TRBV18 and J usage is TRBJ1-4; no clear D. The germline V and J ends were trimmed by 6 bases and 5 bases, with 16 bases remaining between them. The CDR3 sequence is 15 residues long. The V gene's germline CDR1 is KGHSH and CDR2 LQKENI. The chain's CDR3 is CASSREWQKNEKLFF. The CDR3 nucleotides read TGTGCCAGCTCCCGGGAGTGGCAGAAAAATGAAAAACTGTTTTTT.

V and J are TRBV6-2 or TRBV6-3 and TRBJ2-1; 8 bases fit TRBD2. Germline V gene sequence: CDR1 MNHEY, CDR2 SVGEGT. V was pared by 2 bases and J by 3 bases, with 12 bases of the junction left unmatched. The CDR3 consists of 18 residues. The CDR3 coding sequence is TGTGCCAGCAGTTACCGCGAGGGGACGGGAGGGTTCTACAATGAGCAGTTCTTC. The encoded protein is CASSYREGTGGFYNEQFF.

This chain joins TRBV29-1 and TRBJ2-5; possible D gene TRBD2, 5 bases. V lost 4 bases to trimming and J lost 7 bases, with 10 bases between them. The CDR3 covers 11 residues. Germline V gene data show CDR1 as SQVTM and CDR2 as ANQGSEA. CDR3 DNA sequence: TGCAGCGTTGGGACTGAGAGGACCCAGTACTTC. Its translation: CSVGTERTQYF.

The chain uses TRBV27 and TRBJ1-6; 10 bases match TRBD1. The germline V gene encodes CDR1 MNHEY and CDR2 SMNVEV (reference sequence). CDR3 size: 17 residues. After removal of 2 bases from V and 4 bases from J, the junction contained 5 bases not matched to a gene. As DNA, the CDR3 is TGTGCCAGCAGTTTACCCCAGGGACAGGGGTATAATTCACCCCTCCACTTT. Translation: CASSLPQGQGYNSPLHF.

The rearrangement joins TRBV21-1 to TRBJ2-5; no DNA check was done on the table's D call, TRBD1. TRBV21-1 is reported as a pseudogene. This CDR3 has 14 amino acids. CDR3 nucleotide sequence: TGTGCCAGCAGAAGTCAGAGGTCCGGGGAGACCCAGTACTTC. Translation gives CASRSQRSGETQYF.

Turning to this clonotype: A read error is likely, as this CDR3 ends without the conserved phenylalanine or tryptophan. This chain links TRBV6-4 with TRBJ2-2; D is possibly TRBD1 (5 bases). Germline V gives CDR1 MRHNA, CDR2 SNTAGT. The CDR3 length is 14 residues. V lost 4 bases and J 3 bases, leaving 9 bases between the germline ends. As DNA, the CDR3 is TGTGCCAGCAGTGTGGGCAGGGACACCGGGGAGCTGTTTTCT. Translating gives CASSVGRDTGELFS.

The rearrangement joins TRBV7-8 to TRBJ2-3, with 11 bases matching TRBD2. The V gene's germline CDR1 is SGHVS and CDR2 FQNEAQ. V shed 1 base and J 8 bases; nucleotides not matched to a gene: 8. This CDR3 is 16 amino acids long. CDR3 nucleotide sequence: TGTGCCAGCAGCTTAGATAGCGGGAGGGGATATGGTACGCAGTATTTT. Protein product: CASSLDSGRGYGTQYF.

The CDR3 sequence is CASRMLDTQYF. DNA for the CDR3: TGTGCCAGCAGAATGCTCGATACGCAGTATTTT. The J gene is TRBJ2-3, the V gene TRBV6-2 or TRBV6-3; D gene uncertain. CDR3 length: 11 residues. V gave up 6 bases and J gave up 6 bases, with 7 bases separating them. Germline V lookup: CDR1 MNHEY, CDR2 SVGEGT.

The J gene is TRBJ2-7, the V gene TRBV10-3; D uncertain. V was cut by 3 bases and J by 2 bases, with 14 bases left in between. The CDR3 consists of 15 residues. Germline lookup yields CDR1 ENHRY and CDR2 SYGVKD. CDR3 region: CAISDQNIGTYEQYF. CDR3 coding DNA: TGTGCCATCAGTGATCAGAACATAGGTACCTACGAGCAGTACTTC.

This clonotype was seen ten or more times. The rearrangement links TRBV11-2 to TRBJ2-1; possible D gene TRBD2, 5 bases. The V end lost 6 bases, the J end lost 0 bases, and 9 bases lay between the germline ends. Per the germline V gene, CDR1 is SGHAT and CDR2 is FQNNGV. This CDR3 has 14 amino acids. As DNA, the CDR3 is TGTGCCAGCAGGGACTTGAGCTCCTACAATGAGCAGTTCTTC. Amino acids: CASRDLSSYNEQFF.

This clonotype was observed at least ten times. The chain joins TRBV7-2 to TRBJ2-1; 10 nucleotides match TRBD1. The CDR3 spans 15 residues. Trimming took 6 bases from V and 6 from J; bases not matched to a gene: 8. Germline loops: CDR1 SGHTA, CDR2 FQGNSA. CDR3 DNA sequence: TGTGCCAGCAGATACCGGGACAGGGGAACCAATGAGCAGTTCTTC. Translated, it gives CASRYRDRGTNEQFF. Full variable domain (rest looked up from reference TRBV7-2 and TRBJ2-1): GAGVSQSPSNKVTEKGKDVELRCDPISGHTALYWYRQSLGQGLEFLIYFQGNSAPDKSGLPSDRFSAERTGGSVSTLTIQRTQQEDSAVYLCASRYRDRGTNEQFFGPGTRLTVL.

The V call is TRBV7-2, the J call TRBJ2-1, with TRBD2 matching over 7 bases. The germline gives CDR1 SGHTA, CDR2 FQGNSA. Losses at the gene ends were 4 bases for V and 3 bases for J; bases not matched to a gene: 3. The CDR3 runs 14 residues. The CDR3 protein is CASSSGLVYNEQFF. In DNA form, the CDR3 reads TGTGCCAGCAGCTCCGGACTAGTCTACAATGAGCAGTTCTTC.

This clonotype was picked up many times. The rearrangement uses TRBV2 and TRBJ1-1; D remains unclear. Deletions cut 3 bases from V and 9 bases from J, with 11 bases between. Per the germline V gene, CDR1 is SNHLY and CDR2 is FYNNEI. CDR3 length equals 12 residues. The CDR3 here is CASSESTPQAFF. CDR3 in DNA: TGTGCCAGCAGTGAGAGTACCCCCCAAGCTTTCTTT.

This clonotype has a count of ten or more. The V and J genes are TRBV12-3 or TRBV12-4 and TRBJ2-4; 7 bases fit TRBD2. The CDR3 is 17 residues long. J was trimmed by 3 bases and V by 5 bases; bases with no gene match: 13. The CDR3 nucleotides read TGTGCCAGCAGTCCTTCCAACCTTGGGGGGGACAAAAACATTCAGTACTTC. It encodes CASSPSNLGGDKNIQYF.

This sequence joins TRBV29-1 and TRBJ2-4, with TRBD1 identical over 8 bases. Trimming took 2 bases from V and 0 from J; bases not matched to a gene: 3. Germline V gene sequence: CDR1 SQVTM, CDR2 ANQGSEA. The CDR3 length is 15 residues. The CDR3 is CSVEQGAPAKNIQYF. In DNA, the CDR3 is TGCAGCGTTGAACAGGGGGCTCCAGCCAAAAACATTCAGTACTTC.

J is TRBJ2-3 and V is TRBV20-1, with D tentatively TRBD2 (6 bases). The length of the CDR3 is 11 residues. The germline CDR1 and CDR2 sequences are DFQATT and SNEGSKA (reference sequence). Trimming shortened V by 2 bases and J by 13 bases, and 13 bases separated the two germline ends. The CDR3 here is CSARLPPGEYF. The CDR3 nucleotides are TGCAGTGCTAGACTTCCTCCGGGGGAGTATTTT.

This chain links TRBV10-1 with TRBJ2-1; D unresolved. Germline-derived CDR1 and CDR2 are WNHNN and SYGVQD (reference sequence). The CDR3 extends over 15 amino acids. Trimming stripped 10 bases from V and 1 base from J, with 17 bases between. In DNA, the CDR3 is TGCGCCAAAAAAGGATTCCGATTTTCCTACAATGAGCAGTTCTTC. It specifies CAKKGFRFSYNEQFF.

This clonotype was recorded many times. The chain carries TRBV6-2 or TRBV6-3 and TRBJ1-2, with 8 bases matching TRBD1. With 2 bases clipped from V and 4 bases from J, the junction kept 6 bases outside the gene matches. CDR1 and CDR2 (germline): MNHEY, SVGEGT. This CDR3 is 15 amino acids long. In DNA, the CDR3 is TGTGCCAGCAGTTACGTGACAGGGGCGGTCTATGGCTACACCTTC. Encoded protein: CASSYVTGAVYGYTF.

This clonotype was seen at least ten times. This chain links TRBV29-1 with TRBJ1-1; D is unclear. The CDR3 covers 13 residues. Germline lookup yields CDR1 SQVTM and CDR2 ANQGSEA. The ends were cut back, 3 bases at V and 6 bases at J, with 14 bases in the middle. This CDR3 reads CSVEFRFRAEAFF. CDR3 sequence (DNA): TGCAGCGTTGAGTTCCGCTTTAGGGCTGAAGCTTTCTTT. The complete variable domain, with remaining parts taken from reference TRBV29-1 and TRBJ1-1, reads SAVISQKPSRDICQRGTSLTIQCQVDSQVTMMFWYRQQPGQSLTLIATANQGSEATYESGFVIDKFPISRPNLTFSTLTVSNMSPEDSSIYLCSVEFRFRAEAFFGQGTRLTVV.

J is TRBJ2-5 and V is TRBV5-4, with D maybe TRBD1 (5 bases). This CDR3 has 15 amino acids. The V gene's germline CDR1 is SGHNT and CDR2 YYREEE (reference sequence). Trimming took off 0 bases at V and 4 bases at J, with 13 bases between the two ends. The CDR3 reads CASSLDQGRRETQYF. The DNA for the CDR3 is TGTGCCAGCAGCTTGGATCAGGGAAGGCGAGAGACCCAGTACTTC.

The chain is built from TRBV20-1 and TRBJ2-3; D gene unclear. The germline V gene encodes CDR1 DFQATT and CDR2 SNEGSKA (reference sequence). The CDR3 contains 11 residues. Between the trimmed V and J ends, which lost 4 bases and 6 bases, there was a span of 8 bases. CDR3 residues: CSATTMDTQYF. In DNA form, the CDR3 reads TGCAGTGCTACAACGATGGATACGCAGTATTTT.

At least ten counts were recorded for this clonotype. The chain carries TRBV6-2 or TRBV6-3 and TRBJ2-1, with D perhaps TRBD2 (6 bases). V shed 5 bases and J shed 6 bases, with 17 bases lying between them. Germline values: CDR1 MNHEY, CDR2 SVGEGT. This CDR3 has 15 amino acids. The CDR3 DNA follows: TGTGCCAGCAGTAAAAGCGGGTTATCACTCAATGAGCAGTTCTTC. It codes for CASSKSGLSLNEQFF.

This clonotype was seen a handful of times. A much larger clonotype is one base distant, so this may be a read error. The chain couples TRBV7-9 to TRBJ2-7; no reliable D call. In germline, CDR1 is SEHNR, CDR2 FQNEAQ (reference sequence). Deletions cut 1 base from V and 3 bases from J, with 4 bases between. The CDR3 is 12 amino acids. The CDR3: CASSLGYYEQYF. The CDR3 region has the DNA TGTGCCAGCAGCTTAGGTTACTACGAGCAGTACTTC.

The rearrangement links TRBV15 to TRBJ2-5; a weak D match, TRBD2 (7 bases). V was shortened by 6 bases and J by 2 bases, with 13 bases between the two germline ends. There are 14 residues in the CDR3. The germline V gene has CDR1 LNHNV and CDR2 YYDKDF (reference sequence). In DNA form, the CDR3 reads TGTGCCACCAGAGGCGGGGGCTCACAAGAGACCCAGTACTTC. It specifies CATRGGGSQETQYF.

This clonotype was seen ten or more times. The rearrangement joins TRBV18 to TRBJ2-7; TRBD1 matches 7 bases. The CDR3 has 14 amino acids. Germline V gene lookup returns CDR1 KGHSH and CDR2 LQKENI. The J segment lost 0 bases and the V segment lost 6 bases, leaving 5 bases of the junction unmatched. In nucleotides, the CDR3 is TGTGCCAGCTCGGGGGACAGAAGCTCCTACGAGCAGTACTTC. This translates into CASSGDRSSYEQYF.